The 17 T cell receptor beta chains reported below all come from one sample, sequenced in a study of T cells in localized non-small cell lung cancer. Only in-frame clones appear in the TCRdb table, and some are missing; sequencing was by immunoSEQ multiplex PCR. The data show fewer than 12,000 clones, less than 60% seen once. The input for sequencing was lymph node tissue, taken before any cancer treatment. These receptors were obtained from a woman aged 35-75 years with stage II squamous cell lung carcinoma.

This chain uses TRBV18 with TRBJ2-3; 7 bases agree with TRBD2. CDR1 and CDR2 (germline): KGHSH, LQKENI. The CDR3 consists of 13 residues. V lost 5 bases, J lost 5 bases, and 4 bases stayed unmatched. The CDR3 DNA sequence: TGTGCCAGCTCAGGACTAGTCGGAGATACGCAGTATTTT. Translated: CASSGLVGDTQYF.

The chain has TRBV18 and TRBJ1-5; D is unclear. CDR3 size: 14 residues. The V and J ends lost 6 bases and 9 bases respectively, with 18 bases between them. Germline lookup yields CDR1 KGHSH and CDR2 LQKENI. CDR3 protein: CASSLNRLGWPQHF. The CDR3 DNA is TGTGCCAGCTCCCTAAATCGTTTGGGTTGGCCCCAGCATTTT.

The rearrangement joins TRBV19 to TRBJ2-7; 7 bases line up with TRBD1. The CDR3 has 13 amino acids. Germline V gene sequence: CDR1 LNHDA, CDR2 SQIVND (reference sequence). With V trimmed by 4 bases and J by 8 bases, 8 bases remained unmatched. CDR3 in amino acids: CASSTVRGGKQYF. The CDR3 DNA is TGTGCCAGTAGTACGGTTAGAGGGGGCAAGCAGTACTTC.

The gene calls are TRBV15 and TRBJ1-4; 7 positions match TRBD1. Germline loops: CDR1 LNHNV, CDR2 YYDKDF (reference sequence). The CDR3 extends over 18 amino acids. V trimming: 2 bases; J trimming: 5 bases; junction bases outside the gene matches: 14. The CDR3 region is CATSRTGEVALRNEKLFF. The CDR3 DNA follows: TGTGCCACCAGCAGAACAGGGGAGGTGGCTCTACGGAATGAAAAACTGTTTTTT.

This clone was seen more than once but under ten times. The chain links TRBV11-3 to TRBJ1-4; TRBD1 matches at 7 bases. The CDR3 length is 15 residues. Germline CDR1 is SGHNT and CDR2 is YENEEA. Trimming removed 3 bases from V and 4 bases from J; junction bases left unmatched: 5. The CDR3 DNA follows: TGTGCCAGCAGCTTTCGACAGGGATATAATGAAAAACTGTTTTTT. It translates to CASSFRQGYNEKLFF. Looking up the rest from reference TRBV11-3 and TRBJ1-4 gives the full variable domain: EAGVVQSPRYKIIEKKQPVAFWCNPISGHNTLYWYLQNLGQGPELLIRYENEEAVDDSQLPKDRFSAERLKGVDSTLKIQPAELGDSAVYLCASSFRQGYNEKLFFGSGTQLSVL.

V is TRBV28 and J is TRBJ1-3; D not resolved. The CDR3 extends over 12 amino acids. V lost 7 bases and J 3 bases, leaving 7 bases between the germline ends. The germline CDR1 and CDR2 sequences are MDHEN and SYDVKM. CDR3 nucleotide sequence: TGTGCCAGCAAGGGTAGTGGAAACACCATATATTTT. Encoded protein: CASKGSGNTIYF.

This chain joins TRBV18 and TRBJ1-1; D gene unclear. The ends were cut back, 3 bases at V and 0 bases at J, with 17 bases in the middle. CDR3 length: 17 residues. Germline-derived CDR1 and CDR2 are KGHSH and LQKENI. The CDR3 protein is CASSPGFMANMNTEAFF. The CDR3 nucleotides read TGTGCCAGCTCACCCGGTTTCATGGCGAACATGAACACTGAAGCTTTCTTT.

The chain employs TRBV19 and TRBJ1-5; D not certain. Per the germline V gene, CDR1 is LNHDA and CDR2 is SQIVND (reference sequence). Trimming cost V 5 bases and J 1 base, with 12 bases left between them. The CDR3 spans 15 residues. The CDR3 bases are TGTGCCAGTAGTTCCAAACTGGGGAGCAATCAGCCCCAGCATTTT. This encodes CASSSKLGSNQPQHF.

The chain is built from TRBV19 and TRBJ2-1, with D tentatively TRBD1 (6 bases). CDR3 length: 13 residues. V shed 3 bases and J shed 7 bases, with 10 bases lying between them. Germline V CDR1 and CDR2: LNHDA, SQIVND (reference sequence). DNA for the CDR3: TGTGCCAGTAGTATTCAGGACAGTAATGAGCAGTTCTTC. This encodes CASSIQDSNEQFF.

The V and J genes are TRBV29-1 and TRBJ1-1, with 7 bases matching TRBD1. J lost 10 bases, V lost 2 bases, and 13 bases had no gene match. CDR3 size: 14 residues. Germline CDR1 SQVTM, CDR2 ANQGSEA. The CDR3 reads CSVEQTPGQSVAFF. In DNA form, the CDR3 reads TGCAGCGTTGAACAGACTCCGGGACAGAGCGTAGCTTTCTTT.

The genes are TRBV5-1 and TRBJ2-2, with no clear D. The CDR3 runs 15 residues. V dropped 2 bases and J dropped 2 bases, with 10 bases sitting between them. Looked up from germline, CDR1 is SGHRS and CDR2 is YFSETQ. For the CDR3, the DNA is TGCGCCAGCAGCTTTTGGCTCCAAAACACCGGGGAGCTGTTTTTT. It encodes CASSFWLQNTGELFF.

Only a few counts were recorded for this clone. The chain uses TRBV11-3 and TRBJ1-2; D gene uncertain. Germline V gives CDR1 SGHNT, CDR2 YENEEA. There are 16 residues in the CDR3. V was trimmed by 5 bases and J by 8 bases, leaving 24 bases between them. In nucleotides, the CDR3 is TGTGCCAGCAGCCCAGAAGTAGGCCAGCCGTTCGGGGGCTACACCTTC. Translating gives CASSPEVGQPFGGYTF.

The V gene is TRBV6-8, the J gene TRBJ2-7; D gene unclear. Looked up from germline, CDR1 is MNHGY and CDR2 is SAAAGT. Trimming stripped 4 bases from V and 3 bases from J, with 10 bases between. CDR3 length: 13 residues. CDR3 DNA sequence: TGTGCCAGCAGTTCTGGGAACGGCTACGAGCAGTACTTC. Amino acid sequence: CASSSGNGYEQYF.

The V call is TRBV19, the J call TRBJ1-4; D gene uncertain. From germline, CDR1 is LNHDA and CDR2 SQIVND (reference sequence). The CDR3 sequence is 13 residues long. Trimming left V 6 bases short and J 5 bases short, with 10 bases between. The CDR3 reads CASSLRKNEKLFF. As DNA, the CDR3 is TGTGCCAGTAGCCTCCGGAAGAATGAAAAACTGTTTTTT.

By its share, this clone is medium-sized. The gene calls are TRBV11-3 and TRBJ1-2; 8 positions agree with TRBD1. The CDR3 spans 15 residues. Germline CDR1 reads SGHNT; CDR2 reads YENEEA. V lost 3 bases and J lost 8; bases outside the gene matches: 11. CDR3 protein: CASSFGDRRAKGYTF. CDR3 nucleotides: TGTGCCAGCAGCTTCGGGGACAGGAGGGCCAAGGGCTACACCTTC.

The gene calls are TRBV11-3 and TRBJ2-7, with 8 bases matching TRBD1. The CDR3 totals 15 residues. The V and J ends lost 7 bases and 6 bases, in that order; junction bases with no gene match: 14. The germline V gene encodes CDR1 SGHNT and CDR2 YENEEA. The CDR3 nucleotides read TGTGCCAGCAACCTATCACCTGACAGGGGAGGCGAGCAGTACTTC. It specifies CASNLSPDRGGEQYF.

This chain joins TRBV19 and TRBJ2-6; D is uncertain. The CDR3 covers 15 residues. Germline CDR1 and CDR2: LNHDA and SQIVND (reference sequence). Deletions cut 11 bases from V and 3 bases from J, with 17 bases between. CDR3 sequence: CASRILVGGANVLTF. The CDR3 bases are TGTGCCTCCAGGATTTTGGTCGGTGGGGCCAACGTCCTGACTTTC.